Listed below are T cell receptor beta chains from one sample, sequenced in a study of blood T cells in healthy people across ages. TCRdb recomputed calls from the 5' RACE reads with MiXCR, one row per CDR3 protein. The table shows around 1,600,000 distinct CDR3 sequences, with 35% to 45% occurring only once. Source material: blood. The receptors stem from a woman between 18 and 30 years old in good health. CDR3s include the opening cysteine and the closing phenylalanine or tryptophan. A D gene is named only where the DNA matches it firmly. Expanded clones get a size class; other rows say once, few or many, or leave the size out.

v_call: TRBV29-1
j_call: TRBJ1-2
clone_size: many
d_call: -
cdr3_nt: TGCAGCGTTGAAACAGGGTGGGGCTATGGCTACACCTTC
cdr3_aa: CSVETGWGYGYTF

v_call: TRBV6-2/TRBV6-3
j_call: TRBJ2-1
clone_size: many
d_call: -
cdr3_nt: TGTGCCAGCAGTTACTCGAGAAATGAGCAGTTCTTC
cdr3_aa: CASSYSRNEQFF

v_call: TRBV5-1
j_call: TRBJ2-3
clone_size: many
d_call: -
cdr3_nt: TGCGCCAGCAGCTTGGAGTCCCAGGACGTAGATACGCAGTATTTT
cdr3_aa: CASSLESQDVDTQYF

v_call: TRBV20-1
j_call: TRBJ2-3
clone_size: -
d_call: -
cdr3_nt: TGCAGTGCTAGAAGGCGGGGACGCACAGATACGCAGTATTTT
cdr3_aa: CSARRRGRTDTQYF

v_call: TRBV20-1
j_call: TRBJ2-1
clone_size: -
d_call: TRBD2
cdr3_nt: TGCAGTGCTAGAGATCCTAGCGGGAGCAGAGGGCAGTTCTTC
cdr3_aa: CSARDPSGSRGQFF

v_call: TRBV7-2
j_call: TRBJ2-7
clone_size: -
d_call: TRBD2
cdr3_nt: TGTGCCAGCAGCTTAGCCGGGACTAGCGGATACAATGAGCAGTACTTC
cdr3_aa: CASSLAGTSGYNEQYF

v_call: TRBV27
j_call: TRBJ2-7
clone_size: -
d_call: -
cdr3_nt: TGTGCCAGCAGTTTAAGTCCCAGGGACGAGCAGTACTTC
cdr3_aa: CASSLSPRDEQYF

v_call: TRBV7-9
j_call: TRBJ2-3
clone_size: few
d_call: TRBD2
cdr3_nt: TGTGCCAGCAGCTTAGGTGGGACTAGGGGACCAGATACGCAGTATTTT
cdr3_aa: CASSLGGTRGPDTQYF

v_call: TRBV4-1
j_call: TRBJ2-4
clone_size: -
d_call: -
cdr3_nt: TGCGCCAGCAGCCAACATGTGGTTATAGCCAAAAACATTCAGTACTTC
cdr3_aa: CASSQHVVIAKNIQYF

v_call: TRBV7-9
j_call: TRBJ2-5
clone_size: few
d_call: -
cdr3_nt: TGTGCCAGCAGCTTAACTAGATTTGGGCAAGAGACCCAGTACTTC
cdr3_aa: CASSLTRFGQETQYF

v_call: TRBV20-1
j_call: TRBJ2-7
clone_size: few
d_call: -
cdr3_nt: TGCAGTGCTATGCCGGGACCTCCCTACGAGCAGTACTTC
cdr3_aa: CSAMPGPPYEQYF

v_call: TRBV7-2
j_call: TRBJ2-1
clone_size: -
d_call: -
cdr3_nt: TGTGCCAGCAGCGTCTCGGGAGCCGGGATACGCAATGAGCAGTTCTTC
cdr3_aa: CASSVSGAGIRNEQFF

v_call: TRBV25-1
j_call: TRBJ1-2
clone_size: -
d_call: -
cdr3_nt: TGTGCCAGCAGTGAATTGGGCCGCGGTGGCTACACCTTC
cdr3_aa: CASSELGRGGYTF

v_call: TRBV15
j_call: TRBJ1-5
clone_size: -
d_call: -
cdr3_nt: TGTGCCACCAGCAGAGTTCTTCTCTATAGCAATCAGCCCCAGCATTTT
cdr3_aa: CATSRVLLYSNQPQHF

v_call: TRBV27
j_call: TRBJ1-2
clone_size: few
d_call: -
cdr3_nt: TGTGCCAGCAGTTTCCAAGTTGGAGCGCTCTATGGCTACACCTTC
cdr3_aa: CASSFQVGALYGYTF

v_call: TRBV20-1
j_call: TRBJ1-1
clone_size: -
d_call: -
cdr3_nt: TGCAGTGCGCTTATTTACACTGAAGCTTTCTTT
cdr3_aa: CSALIYTEAFF

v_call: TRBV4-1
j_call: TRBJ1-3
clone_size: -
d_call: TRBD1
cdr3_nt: TGCGCCAGCAGCGAACCGGGACAGGCCCCTGGAAACACCATATATTTT
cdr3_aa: CASSEPGQAPGNTIYF

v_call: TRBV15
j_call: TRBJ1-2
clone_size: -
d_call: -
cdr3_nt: TGTGCCGCCAGCAGCCATAACAGGGCTGGCTACACCTTC
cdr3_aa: CAASSHNRAGYTF

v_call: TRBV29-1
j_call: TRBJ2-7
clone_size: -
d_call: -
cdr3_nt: TGCAGCGTTGACGGTCAGGCCAAACACTCCTACAATGAGCAGTACTTC
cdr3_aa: CSVDGQAKHSYNEQYF

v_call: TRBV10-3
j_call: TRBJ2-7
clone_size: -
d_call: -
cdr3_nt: TGTGCCATCAGTGAGGTCAGGGTTGGCGAGCAGTACTTC
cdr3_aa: CAISEVRVGEQYF

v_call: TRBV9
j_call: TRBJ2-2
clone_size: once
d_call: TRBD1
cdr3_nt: TGTGCCAGCAGCACATCCGGGACAGGGCCGTCCGGGGAGCTGTTTTTT
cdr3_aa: CASSTSGTGPSGELFF

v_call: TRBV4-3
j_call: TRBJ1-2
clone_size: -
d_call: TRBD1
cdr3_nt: TGCGCCAGCAGCCAAGACCTAGGGCGGACAGGGACCTATGGCTACACCTTC
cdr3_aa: CASSQDLGRTGTYGYTF

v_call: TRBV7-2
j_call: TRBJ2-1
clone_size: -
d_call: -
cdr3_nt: TGTGCCAGCAGCTTAGAGCGGATCCTTTACAATGAGCAGTTCTTC
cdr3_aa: CASSLERILYNEQFF